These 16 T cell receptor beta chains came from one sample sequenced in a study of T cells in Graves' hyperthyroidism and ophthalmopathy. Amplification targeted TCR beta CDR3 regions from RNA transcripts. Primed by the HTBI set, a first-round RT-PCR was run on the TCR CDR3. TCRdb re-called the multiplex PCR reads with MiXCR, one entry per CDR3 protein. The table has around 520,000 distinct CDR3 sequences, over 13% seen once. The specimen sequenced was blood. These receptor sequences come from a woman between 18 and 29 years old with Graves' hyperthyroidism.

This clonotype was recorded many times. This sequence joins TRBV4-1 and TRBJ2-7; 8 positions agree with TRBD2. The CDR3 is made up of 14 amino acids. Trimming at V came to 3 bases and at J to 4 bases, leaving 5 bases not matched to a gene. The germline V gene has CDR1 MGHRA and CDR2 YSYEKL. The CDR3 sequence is CASSHTSGPYEQYV. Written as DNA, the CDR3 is TGCGCCAGCAGCCATACTAGCGGACCATACGAGCAGTACGTC.

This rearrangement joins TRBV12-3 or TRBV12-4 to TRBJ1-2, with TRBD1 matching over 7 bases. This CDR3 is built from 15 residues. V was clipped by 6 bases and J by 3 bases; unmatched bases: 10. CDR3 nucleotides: TGTGCCAGCAGCCCCCGAGACAGGGTGGACTATGGCTACACCTTC. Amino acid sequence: CASSPRDRVDYGYTF.

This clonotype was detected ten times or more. The CDR3 loop is CASSLGGTSDEQFF. The DNA of the CDR3 is TGTGCCAGCAGCTTAGGTGGGACTAGTGACGAGCAGTTCTTC. V gene TRBV11-2 combines with J gene TRBJ2-1; TRBD2 matches at 8 bases. Trimming took 1 base from V and 10 from J; bases not matched to a gene: 6. CDR1 and CDR2 from the germline V gene are SGHAT and FQNNGV. The CDR3 runs to 14 residues.

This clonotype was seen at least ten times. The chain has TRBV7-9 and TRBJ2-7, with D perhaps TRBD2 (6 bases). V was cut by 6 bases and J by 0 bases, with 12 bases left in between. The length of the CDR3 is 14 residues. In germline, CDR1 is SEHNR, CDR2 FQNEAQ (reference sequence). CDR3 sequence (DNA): TGTGCCAGCAGTCGCCGGGACTCCTCCTACGAGCAGTACTTC. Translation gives CASSRRDSSYEQYF.

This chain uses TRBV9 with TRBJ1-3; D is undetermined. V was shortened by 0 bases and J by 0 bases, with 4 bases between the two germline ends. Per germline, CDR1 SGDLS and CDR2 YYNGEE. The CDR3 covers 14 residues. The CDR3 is CASSVATSGNTIYF. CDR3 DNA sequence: TGTGCCAGCAGCGTAGCGACCTCTGGAAACACCATATATTTT.

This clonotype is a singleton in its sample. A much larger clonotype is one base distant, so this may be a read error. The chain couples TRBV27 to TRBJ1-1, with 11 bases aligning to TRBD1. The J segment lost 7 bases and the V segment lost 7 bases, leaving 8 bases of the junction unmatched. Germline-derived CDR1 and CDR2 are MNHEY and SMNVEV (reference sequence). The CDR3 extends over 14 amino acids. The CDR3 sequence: CASIGQGALVEAFF. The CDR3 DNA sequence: TGTGCCAGCATCGGACAGGGGGCGCTTGTTGAAGCTTTCTTT.

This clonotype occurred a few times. CDR3 sequence (DNA): TGTGCCAGCAGTACAGGGTCGGAGGAAGAGACCCAGTACTTC. It yields the protein CASSTGSEEETQYF. V usage is TRBV6-2 or TRBV6-3 and J usage is TRBJ2-5, with D maybe TRBD1 (6 bases). V was cut by 5 bases and J by 3 bases, with 13 bases left in between. This CDR3 region has 14 residues. CDR1 MNHEY and CDR2 SVGEGT come from the germline V gene.

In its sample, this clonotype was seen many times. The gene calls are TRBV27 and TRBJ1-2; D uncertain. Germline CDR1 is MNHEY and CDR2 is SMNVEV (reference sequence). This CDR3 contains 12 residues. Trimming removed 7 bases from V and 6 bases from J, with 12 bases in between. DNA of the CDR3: TGTGCCAGCAAAGGAGGGTGGGATGGCTACACCTTC. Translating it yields CASKGGWDGYTF.

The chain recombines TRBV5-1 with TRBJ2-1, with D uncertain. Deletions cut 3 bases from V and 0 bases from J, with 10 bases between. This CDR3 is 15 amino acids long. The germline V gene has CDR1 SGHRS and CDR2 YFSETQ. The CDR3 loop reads CASSSGLSSYNEQFF. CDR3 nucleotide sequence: TGCGCCAGCAGCTCAGGCCTCAGCTCCTACAATGAGCAGTTCTTC. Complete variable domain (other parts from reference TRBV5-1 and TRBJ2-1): KAGVTQTPRYLIKTRGQQVTLSCSPISGHRSVSWYQQTPGQGLQFLFEYFSETQRNKGNFPGRFSGRQFSNSRSEMNVSTLELGDSALYLCASSSGLSSYNEQFFGPGTRLTVL.

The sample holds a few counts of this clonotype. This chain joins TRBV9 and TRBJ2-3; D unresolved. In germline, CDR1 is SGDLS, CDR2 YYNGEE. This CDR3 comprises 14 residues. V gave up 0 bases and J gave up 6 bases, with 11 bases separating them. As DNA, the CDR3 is TGTGCCAGCAGCGTAGAGCCCGCGCAGGATACGCAGTATTTT. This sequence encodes CASSVEPAQDTQYF.

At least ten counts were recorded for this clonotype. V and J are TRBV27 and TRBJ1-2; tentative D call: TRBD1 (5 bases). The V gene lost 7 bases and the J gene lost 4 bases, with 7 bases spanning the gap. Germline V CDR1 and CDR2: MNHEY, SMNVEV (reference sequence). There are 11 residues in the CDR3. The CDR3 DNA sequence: TGTGCCAGCAAGGGGCCCTATGGCTACACCTTC. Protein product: CASKGPYGYTF.

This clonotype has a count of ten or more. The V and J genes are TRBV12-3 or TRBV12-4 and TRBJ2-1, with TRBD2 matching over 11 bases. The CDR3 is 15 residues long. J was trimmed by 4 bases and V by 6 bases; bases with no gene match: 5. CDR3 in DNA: TGTGCCAGCAGCCAAAGACTAGCGGGGTACAATGAGCAGTTCTTC. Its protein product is CASSQRLAGYNEQFF.

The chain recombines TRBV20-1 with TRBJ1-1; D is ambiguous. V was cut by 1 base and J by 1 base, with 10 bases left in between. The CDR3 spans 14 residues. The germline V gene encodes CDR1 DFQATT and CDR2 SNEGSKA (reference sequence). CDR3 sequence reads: CSARGSVRNTEAFF. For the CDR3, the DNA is TGCAGTGCTAGAGGGTCAGTGAGGAACACTGAAGCTTTCTTT.

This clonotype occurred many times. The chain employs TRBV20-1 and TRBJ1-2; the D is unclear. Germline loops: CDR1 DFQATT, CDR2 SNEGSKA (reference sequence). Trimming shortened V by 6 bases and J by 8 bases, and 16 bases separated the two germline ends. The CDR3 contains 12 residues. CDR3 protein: CSATSSRRGYTF. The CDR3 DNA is TGCAGTGCCACCTCTAGCCGGCGGGGCTACACCTTC.

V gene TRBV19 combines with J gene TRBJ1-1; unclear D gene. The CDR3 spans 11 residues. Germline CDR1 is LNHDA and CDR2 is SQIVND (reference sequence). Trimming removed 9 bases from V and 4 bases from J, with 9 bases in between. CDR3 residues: CASPSGTEAFF. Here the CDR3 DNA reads TGTGCCAGCCCAAGCGGCACTGAAGCTTTCTTT.

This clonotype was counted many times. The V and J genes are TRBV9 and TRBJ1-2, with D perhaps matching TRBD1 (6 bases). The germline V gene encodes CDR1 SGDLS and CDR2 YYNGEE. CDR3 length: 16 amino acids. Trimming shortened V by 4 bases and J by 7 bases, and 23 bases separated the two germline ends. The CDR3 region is CASSRGVKPGGRGYTF. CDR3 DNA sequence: TGTGCCAGCAGCCGTGGGGTAAAACCCGGGGGGCGTGGCTACACCTTC. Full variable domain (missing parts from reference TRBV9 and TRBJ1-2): DSGVTQTPKHLITATGQRVTLRCSPRSGDLSVYWYQQSLDQGLQFLIQYYNGEERAKGNILERFSAQQFPDLHSELNLSSLELGDSALYFCASSRGVKPGGRGYTFGSGTRLTVV.